This passage covers 22 T cell receptor beta chains from one sample sequenced in a study of blood T cell repertoires in COVID-19. Profiling relied on immunoSEQ multiplex PCR, and the TCRdb table lists in-frame clones only, not all of them. The sample consists of roughly 120,000 clones, 80% to 90% of them appearing once. The sample taken for sequencing was peripheral blood. The receptors stem from a human donor in a cohort sampled during active COVID-19.

The rearrangement links TRBV19 to TRBJ2-1, with 7 bases lining up with TRBD2. Germline values: CDR1 LNHDA, CDR2 SQIVND (reference sequence). CDR3 length: 15 amino acids. V was clipped by 9 bases and J by 4 bases; unmatched bases: 12. In nucleotides, the CDR3 is TGTGCCAGCTCTAAAGCCAGCGGGGTGTACAATGAGCAGTTCTTC. This translates into CASSKASGVYNEQFF.

The chain uses TRBV10-2 and TRBJ1-2, with 8 bases identical to TRBD1. V shed 3 bases and J 7 bases; nucleotides not matched to a gene: 7. The CDR3 extends over 14 amino acids. From germline, CDR1 is WSHSY and CDR2 SAAADI. In DNA, the CDR3 is TGCGCCAGCAGTGACCTCCCCAGGGGGCCTGGCTACACCTTC. Encoded protein: CASSDLPRGPGYTF.

CDR3 DNA sequence: TGCGCCAGCAGCCCCTTCGTCGGGACTAGCGGGGGCCGGGAGCAGTTCTTC. The encoded protein is CASSPFVGTSGGREQFF. This chain uses TRBV5-1 with TRBJ2-1, with 14 bases lining up with TRBD2. From germline, CDR1 is SGHRS and CDR2 YFSETQ. CDR3 length: 17 residues. The junction had 13 bases not matched to a gene; V was cut back by 4 bases and J by 10 bases.

The chain couples TRBV18 to TRBJ1-2; D might be TRBD1 (5 bases). Between the trimmed V and J ends, which lost 3 bases and 2 bases, there was a span of 7 bases. CDR3 size: 13 residues. The germline gives CDR1 KGHSH, CDR2 LQKENI. CDR3 loop: CASSPGGNYGYTF. CDR3 nucleotide sequence: TGTGCCAGCTCACCGGGGGGGAACTATGGCTACACCTTC.

This clone was detected only a few times. V and J are TRBV7-2 and TRBJ2-5, with 7 nucleotides matching TRBD2. CDR1 is SGHTA, CDR2 FQGNSA, per germline. The V gene end was trimmed by 1 base and the J gene end by 2 bases; junction bases not matched to a gene: 4. There are 15 residues in the CDR3. The DNA for the CDR3 is TGTGCCAGCAGCTTAGGGGCAGCGGGGCAAGAGACCCAGTACTTC. This encodes CASSLGAAGQETQYF.

The chain joins TRBV5-1 to TRBJ2-5; TRBD2 agrees at 14 bases. The J segment lost 1 base and the V segment lost 3 bases, leaving 2 bases of the junction unmatched. The CDR3 has 16 residues. Germline lookup yields CDR1 SGHRS and CDR2 YFSETQ. The CDR3 is CASSWTSGGSQETQYF. In DNA form, the CDR3 reads TGCGCCAGCAGCTGGACTAGCGGGGGGTCCCAAGAGACCCAGTACTTC.

The chain is built from TRBV28 and TRBJ1-2; D is perhaps TRBD1 (6 bases). Trimming cost V 5 bases and J 2 bases, with 9 bases left between them. Germline assignment: CDR1 MDHEN and CDR2 SYDVKM. This CDR3 has 13 amino acids. The CDR3 protein is CASSQQGNYGYTF. CDR3 DNA: TGTGCCAGCAGTCAGCAGGGGAACTATGGCTACACCTTC.

The rearrangement joins TRBV6-5 to TRBJ2-5, with 7 bases lining up with TRBD2. The length of the CDR3 is 14 residues. Germline assignment: CDR1 MNHEY and CDR2 SVGAGI. J lost 5 bases, V lost 6 bases, and 9 bases had no gene match. The CDR3, as DNA: TGTGCCAGCAGCCGCCTTGGGAGGGTGGAGACCCAGTACTTC. It is translated as CASSRLGRVETQYF.

A single count supports this clone. The rearrangement links TRBV12-3 or TRBV12-4 to TRBJ2-5, with a tentative D call TRBD2 (5 bases). The CDR3 spans 13 residues. Trimming pared 5 bases from V and 5 bases from J, leaving 12 bases between. This CDR3 is CASSPTGKETQYF. CDR3 DNA sequence: TGTGCCAGCAGTCCAACGGGGAAGGAGACCCAGTACTTC.

This clone was observed once. The genes are TRBV5-6 and TRBJ2-2; D may be TRBD1 (6 bases). The ends were cut back, 1 base at V and 1 base at J, with 11 bases in the middle. CDR1 SGHDT and CDR2 YYEEEE come from the germline V gene. The CDR3 length is 16 residues. CDR3: CASSLLGAGNTGELFF. Written as DNA, the CDR3 is TGTGCCAGCAGCTTGTTGGGGGCAGGGAACACCGGGGAGCTGTTTTTT.

This chain joins TRBV19 and TRBJ2-5, with D perhaps TRBD2 (7 bases). With 5 bases removed from V and 5 bases from J, the gap between germline ends came to 18 bases. This CDR3 spans 15 amino acids. CDR1 and CDR2 from the germline V gene are LNHDA and SQIVND (reference sequence). The CDR3 protein is CASSPRGGVGETQYF. The CDR3 DNA sequence: TGTGCCAGTAGTCCCCGAGGGGGGGTGGGGGAGACCCAGTACTTC.

The rearrangement uses TRBV19 and TRBJ2-7; TRBD1 agrees at 9 bases. The V gene's germline CDR1 is LNHDA and CDR2 SQIVND (reference sequence). The CDR3 sequence is 14 residues long. J gave up 3 bases and V 3 bases, and 3 bases lay outside the gene matches. The CDR3 nucleotides are TGTGCCAGTAGTATGGGACAGGGAGGCTACGAGCAGTACTTC. Translation gives CASSMGQGGYEQYF.

The chain employs TRBV5-1 and TRBJ2-6, with 9 bases identical to TRBD1. The CDR3 extends over 15 amino acids. Germline V gives CDR1 SGHRS, CDR2 YFSETQ. V shed 9 bases, J shed 1 base, and the junction held 5 bases outside the gene matches. The CDR3: CATRDRVSGANVLTF. CDR3 in DNA: TGCGCCACCAGGGACAGGGTGTCTGGGGCCAACGTCCTGACTTTC.

The V call is TRBV5-5, the J call TRBJ2-7; 9 nucleotides agree with TRBD2. After removal of 2 bases from V and 3 bases from J, the junction contained 6 bases not matched to a gene. This CDR3 has 15 amino acids. Germline V gives CDR1 SGHKS, CDR2 YYEKEE (reference sequence). The CDR3 DNA reads as TGTGCCAGCAGCTTAGTAGCGGGGGAGGGCTACGAGCAGTACTTC. Translated, it gives CASSLVAGEGYEQYF.

The CDR3 sequence is CASSVGDSPRTDTQYF. The DNA of the CDR3 is TGTGCCAGCAGCGTAGGGGACTCCCCACGCACAGATACGCAGTATTTT. The chain couples TRBV9 to TRBJ2-3; D perhaps matches TRBD2 (6 bases). V was shortened by 0 bases and J by 1 base, with 12 bases between the two germline ends. CDR3 length: 16 amino acids. The germline CDR1 and CDR2 sequences are SGDLS and YYNGEE.

J is TRBJ1-2 and V is TRBV2, with 7 bases lining up with TRBD1. Germline V CDR1 and CDR2: SNHLY, FYNNEI. The trim removed 2 bases at V and 3 bases at J, leaving 0 bases unmatched. CDR3 length equals 13 residues. The CDR3 DNA follows: TGTGCCAGCAGTGAACAGGGGGACTATGGCTACACCTTC. It translates to CASSEQGDYGYTF. Full variable domain (rest looked up from reference TRBV2 and TRBJ1-2): EPEVTQTPSHQVTQMGQEVILRCVPISNHLYFYWYRQILGQKVEFLVSFYNNEISEKSEIFDDQFSVERPDGSNFTLKIRSTKLEDSAMYFCASSEQGDYGYTFGSGTRLTVV.

The chain is built from TRBV27 and TRBJ1-5; D not resolved. Germline V gives CDR1 MNHEY, CDR2 SMNVEV (reference sequence). The V and J ends lost 4 bases and 3 bases respectively, with 4 bases between them. This CDR3 comprises 12 residues. The CDR3 DNA reads TGTGCCAGCAGTTCCTACAATCAGCCCCAGCATTTT. This sequence encodes CASSSYNQPQHF.

J is TRBJ1-1 and V is TRBV5-1, with D possibly being TRBD1 (5 bases). Germline CDR1 is SGHRS and CDR2 is YFSETQ. There are 15 residues in the CDR3. The ends were cut back, 0 bases at V and 4 bases at J, with 13 bases in the middle. CDR3 amino acids: CASSLGARGVTEAFF. The DNA for the CDR3 is TGCGCCAGCAGCTTGGGTGCTCGGGGGGTCACTGAAGCTTTCTTT.

Here the CDR3 reads CASTEAGKGELFF. Here the CDR3 DNA reads TGCGCCAGCACCGAAGCGGGGAAGGGGGAGCTGTTTTTT. This chain joins TRBV10-2 and TRBJ2-2, with 7 bases fitting TRBD2. V gave up 7 bases and J gave up 8 bases; unmatched junction bases: 7. CDR3 length: 13 amino acids. Germline-derived CDR1 and CDR2 are WSHSY and SAAADI.

J is TRBJ2-3 and V is TRBV6-2 or TRBV6-3, with D unclear. The germline V and J ends were trimmed by 0 bases and 5 bases, with 6 bases remaining between them. CDR3 length equals 13 residues. CDR1 is MNHEY, CDR2 SVGEGT, per germline. The DNA of the CDR3 is TGTGCCAGCAGTTACTCTGGAGTAGATACGCAGTATTTT. Protein sequence: CASSYSGVDTQYF.

The V and J genes are TRBV11-3 and TRBJ2-2, with 11 bases that match TRBD1. CDR3 length equals 17 residues. Germline loops: CDR1 SGHNT, CDR2 YENEEA. J gave up 4 bases and V 5 bases, and 9 bases lay outside the gene matches. The CDR3 DNA sequence: TGTGCCAGCAGCCATCGGACAGGGGGCGTAGGCACCGGGGAGCTGTTTTTT. Encoded protein: CASSHRTGGVGTGELFF.

The V gene is TRBV5-1, the J gene TRBJ2-3, with TRBD1 as a possible D gene (6 bases). The CDR3 runs to 13 residues. Germline V gene sequence: CDR1 SGHRS, CDR2 YFSETQ. V lost 6 bases and J lost 14, with 22 bases in between. The CDR3 coding sequence is TGCGCCAGCAAGGGGGACGGCTCGAACCATCTGTATTTT. It encodes CASKGDGSNHLYF.